Each of the 6 T cell receptor beta chains below was sequenced from the same sample in a study of blood T cell repertoires in COVID-19. Profiling relied on immunoSEQ multiplex PCR, and the TCRdb table lists in-frame clones only, not all of them. The table lists roughly 200,000 clones, roughly 92% of them singletons. The sample comprised peripheral blood. Receptor source: a man younger than 45 with COVID-19, enrolled during active disease.

The V gene is TRBV5-4, the J gene TRBJ2-1; 7 nucleotides match TRBD2. Germline loops: CDR1 SGHNT, CDR2 YYREEE (reference sequence). The CDR3 totals 14 residues. The junction had 7 bases not matched to a gene; V was cut back by 6 bases and J by 4 bases. The CDR3 DNA is TGTGCCAGCAAGAGCGGGGAAGTATACAATGAGCAGTTCTTC. This encodes CASKSGEVYNEQFF.

This clone was detected a few times. The chain has TRBV11-2 and TRBJ1-5; D is undetermined. Germline CDR1 and CDR2: SGHAT and FQNNGV. This CDR3 has 13 residues. V shed 1 base and J shed 5 bases, with 6 bases lying between them. CDR3 amino acids: CASSLAVDQPQHF. The CDR3 DNA is TGTGCCAGCAGCTTAGCGGTCGATCAGCCCCAGCATTTT.

The chain links TRBV6-5 to TRBJ1-2; maybe TRBD1 (5 bases). Germline V gene lookup returns CDR1 MNHEY and CDR2 SVGAGI. The CDR3 has 11 amino acids. V was trimmed by 8 bases and J by 8 bases, leaving 12 bases between them. The CDR3 here is CASGASVGYTF. The CDR3 coding sequence is TGTGCCAGCGGGGCGAGTGTGGGCTACACCTTC.

This chain uses TRBV6-2 or TRBV6-3 with TRBJ1-5; D is unresolved. This CDR3 spans 15 amino acids. The V end lost 6 bases, the J end lost 6 bases, and 18 bases lay between the germline ends. Per the germline V gene, CDR1 is MNHEY and CDR2 is SVGEGT. CDR3 sequence: CASSSQARNAQPQHF. As DNA, the CDR3 is TGTGCCAGCAGCTCCCAGGCACGGAACGCTCAGCCCCAGCATTTT.

The genes are TRBV28 and TRBJ1-4; 8 bases agree with TRBD1. The trim removed 10 bases at V and 2 bases at J, leaving 6 bases unmatched. The germline V gene encodes CDR1 MDHEN and CDR2 SYDVKM. This CDR3 region has 14 residues. CDR3 coding DNA: TGTGCCACCATTAACAGGGGGACTAATGAAAAACTGTTTTTT. This sequence encodes CATINRGTNEKLFF.

With respect to this clone: This sample also contains other DNA sequences that code for the same CDR3. V is TRBV5-1 and J is TRBJ1-1, with 8 bases that match TRBD1. The CDR3 runs to 14 residues. CDR1 and CDR2 from the germline V gene are SGHRS and YFSETQ. Trimming cost V 4 bases and J 4 bases; bases outside gene matches: 6. The CDR3 DNA reads TGCGCCAGCAGCCCAGGACAGGGAGGCACTGAAGCTTTCTTT. Protein: CASSPGQGGTEAFF.